This is a list of T cell receptor beta chains from one sample in a study of blood T cell repertoires in COVID-19. Measured with immunoSEQ multiplex PCR; TCRdb has only the in-frame clones, and not every one. The sample lists some 270,000 clones, about 88% occurring once. The sequenced sample was peripheral blood. The receptors derive from a woman aged 40 to 55 who had recovered from COVID-19. Each CDR3 is given with its conserved first and last residue. A D gene is named only where the DNA matches it firmly. Rows give clone size only sometimes, using once, few, many, or a class for an expanded clone.

>15|TRBJ2-5|NA|TRBV9|NA
TGTGCCAGCAGCGTAGACGGCAGGGCGCAAGAGACCCAGTACTTC
CASSVDGRAQETQYF
>17|TRBJ2-7|TRBD2|TRBV9|few
TGTGCCAGCAGCGTAGGAAGCGGGGGGACTCCCTCCTACGAGCAGTACTTC
CASSVGSGGTPSYEQYF
>15|TRBJ2-3|NA|TRBV7-9|NA
TGTGCCAGCAGCCCTGCCAGGGGTGTAACAGATACGCAGTATTTT
CASSPARGVTDTQYF
>17|TRBJ2-3|TRBD1|TRBV9|NA
TGTGCCAGCAGCGAAAGCCTCCGGGACAGCGGCACAGATACGCAGTATTTT
CASSESLRDSGTDTQYF
>16|TRBJ2-1|TRBD2|TRBV7-7|NA
TGTGCCAGCAGCGCCCGACTAGCGGGGGGGTTCAATGAGCAGTTCTTC
CASSARLAGGFNEQFF
>11|TRBJ2-1|NA|TRBV7-9|NA
TGTGCCAGCAGCTCCCGCAATGAGCAGTTCTTC
CASSSRNEQFF
>16|TRBJ2-2|TRBD2|TRBV11-2|NA
TGTGCCAGCAGCCTCCGACTAGCGGGGGGGCTTGGGGAGCTGTTTTTT
CASSLRLAGGLGELFF
>14|TRBJ1-5|NA|TRBV19|NA
TGTGCCAGTAGTACTATACGGGGGAAGCAGCCCCAGCATTTT
CASSTIRGKQPQHF
>14|TRBJ1-5|TRBD1|TRBV6-5|NA
TGTGCCAGCAGTATCACAGGGGGCACTCAGCCCCAGCATTTT
CASSITGGTQPQHF
>17|TRBJ1-5|NA|TRBV3-1/TRBV3-2|few
TGTGCCAGCAGCCCATCGCACGGGGGTACCGATTATGAGCCCCAGCATTTT
CASSPSHGGTDYEPQHF
>20|TRBJ1-5|TRBD1|TRBV7-6|NA
TGTGCCAGCAGCTTAATTCCCGGGACAGGCTGGGGTGAAAGCAATCAGCCCCAGCATTTT
CASSLIPGTGWGESNQPQHF
>14|TRBJ1-2|NA|TRBV24-1|NA
TGTGCCACCAGTGACGATATGGGGGCGTTTGGCTACACCTTC
CATSDDMGAFGYTF
>14|TRBJ1-1|NA|TRBV5-1|NA
TGCGCCAGCAGCAAAGGACTCCTGGGCACTGAAGCTTTCTTT
CASSKGLLGTEAFF
>15|TRBJ1-2|TRBD1|TRBV6-1|NA
TGTGCCAGCAGTGAAGGGACAGGGGCCAACTATGGCTACACCTTC
CASSEGTGANYGYTF
>13|TRBJ1-2|NA|TRBV5-1|once
TGCGCCAGCAGCTTGGGAGGTTTTAATGGCTACACCTTC
CASSLGGFNGYTF
>14|TRBJ1-5|TRBD1|TRBV9|NA
TGTGCCAGCGGCACGGGACAGCCAAATCAGCCCCAGCATTTT
CASGTGQPNQPQHF
>15|TRBJ2-1|NA|TRBV4-3|NA
TGCGCCAGCAGCCAAGAGAGGCAGGGCAGGGGTGAGCAGTTCTTC
CASSQERQGRGEQFF
>14|TRBJ1-5|NA|TRBV3-1/TRBV3-2|NA
TGTGCCAGCAGCCAAGAAGGACACAATCAGCCCCAGCATTTT
CASSQEGHNQPQHF
>14|TRBJ2-5|TRBD1|TRBV10-3|NA
TGTGCCATCAGTGGAGACAGGGACCAAGAGACCCAGTACTTC
CAISGDRDQETQYF
>12|TRBJ1-3|NA|TRBV30|NA
TGTGCCTGGAGTGTTATTGGAAACACCATATATTTT
CAWSVIGNTIYF
>15|TRBJ1-4|NA|TRBV6-5|few
TGTGCCAGCAGTACCGGGGGAGGCATTGAAATGAAACTGTTTTTT
CASSTGGGIEMKLFF
>14|TRBJ1-6|TRBD1|TRBV6-5|NA
TGTGCCAGCAACAGGGGGCCGACGTATTCACCCCTCCACTTT
CASNRGPTYSPLHF
>13|TRBJ1-6|TRBD1|TRBV28|NA
TGTGCCAGCAGTCCTCTACGGGACAGGGCCTTAATTTTT
CASSPLRDRALIF
>12|TRBJ2-5|NA|TRBV29-1|NA
TGCAGCGTTGAAGATAATCAAGAGACCCAGTACTTC
CSVEDNQETQYF
>20|TRBJ1-1|NA|TRBV12-5|NA
TGTGCTAGTGGTTTGGTAAGGTCTGGACAGATACTAAAAGTGAACACTGAAGCTTTCTTT
CASGLVRSGQILKVNTEAFF